These T cell receptor beta chains were read from a single sample in a study of T-cell reconstitution after alpha-beta-depleted transplantation in children. From the PCR reads, TCRdb called clonotypes with MiXCR, one entry per CDR3 protein. The table has roughly 420,000 distinct CDR3 sequences, roughly 15% seen once; the top ten hold around 30%. Material: PBMCs, mostly from graft donor cells, obtained 360 days after TCRalphabeta/CD19-depleted stem cell transplant. These receptors were obtained from a boy less than two years old who had a stem cell transplant for Wiskott-Aldrich syndrome, so the T cells may come from the graft donor. Each CDR3 is given with its conserved first and last residue. Each record gives: V gene, J gene, CDR3 protein.

>TRBV7-2|TRBJ2-5
CASSLKEGTQYF
>TRBV12-3/TRBV12-4|TRBJ2-7
CASSLGGWPTYEQYF
>TRBV5-1|TRBJ2-3
CASSPPDRGRTDTQYF
>TRBV19|TRBJ2-4
CARGSSAKNIQYF
>TRBV9|TRBJ2-7
CASSKLPVSSYEQYF
>TRBV6-1|TRBJ2-5
CASRPDRRPYQETQYF
>TRBV12-3/TRBV12-4|TRBJ2-7
CASSPLRRAGGIFASYEQYF
>TRBV4-2|TRBJ2-1
CASRARGLASGNYYNEQFF
>TRBV11-3|TRBJ2-1
CASSLDPGTTYNEQFF
>TRBV20-1|TRBJ2-7
CSARRLAGAYEQYF
>TRBV7-2|TRBJ2-7
CASSLGGQKTYEQYF
>TRBV20-1|TRBJ2-6
CSASPWGGSGANVLTF
>TRBV11-2|TRBJ2-3
CASSHNAGTSGSTDTQYF
>TRBV3-1|TRBJ2-1
CASSQGGPGVRNEQFF
>TRBV24-1|TRBJ2-1
CATSDPETSVVRRGEQFF
>TRBV11-1|TRBJ2-1
CASSLERTSGAHYNEQFF
>TRBV20-1|TRBJ2-5
CSASGLGGKTQYF
>TRBV5-6|TRBJ2-7
CASSLARLGQAREQYF
>TRBV29-1|TRBJ2-7
CSVGGTRPFHKISSYEQYF
>TRBV5-1|TRBJ2-7
CASSPGTAITYEQYF
>TRBV6-1|TRBJ2-2
CASRLPAGGTGELFF
>TRBV5-1|TRBJ2-5
CASSAGQGPYQETQYF
>TRBV7-2|TRBJ2-5
CASSWGRQETQYF
>TRBV6-5|TRBJ2-7
CASFQAKTYEQYF
>TRBV10-3|TRBJ2-2
CAISRHGGRNTGELFF
>TRBV29-1|TRBJ2-1
CSVRRGFQGNEQFF
>TRBV12-3/TRBV12-4|TRBJ2-2
CASSLPTGVKTGELFF
>TRBV5-1|TRBJ2-1
CASSLAASSYNEQFF
>TRBV25-1|TRBJ2-2
CASTRAGKSGELFF
>TRBV6-2/TRBV6-3|TRBJ2-1
CASSYRPGLAALSSYNEQFF
>TRBV12-3/TRBV12-4|TRBJ2-3
CASSLVATDTQYF
>TRBV5-1|TRBJ2-2
CASSLGQGANTGEPFF
>TRBV13|TRBJ2-5
CASSLEPHRAGGPYQETQYF
>TRBV18|TRBJ1-5
CASSPLRRGTGFGQPQHF
>TRBV6-2/TRBV6-3|TRBJ2-7
CASSYLGQLRLYYEQYF
>TRBV4-1|TRBJ1-1
CASSQGDRLNTEAFF
>TRBV20-1|TRBJ2-7
CSATSGRPYEQYF
>TRBV7-2|TRBJ2-7
CASQERETREQYF
>TRBV7-9|TRBJ2-2
CASSLLWGSRTGELFF
>TRBV13|TRBJ2-1
CASSLEGLAGYNEQFF
>TRBV12-3/TRBV12-4|TRBJ1-2
CASSWVGVKGYTF
>TRBV12-3/TRBV12-4|TRBJ2-7
CASSLRPEQQYF
>TRBV13|TRBJ2-3
CASSLTPSGDTQYF
>TRBV20-1|TRBJ2-5
CSARDRGTSGGYQETQYF
>TRBV10-3|TRBJ2-7
CAITTGGSPGLKEQYF